One and the same sample provided the 14 T cell receptor beta chains below, sequenced in a study of T-cell reconstitution after alpha-beta-depleted transplantation in children. For TCRbeta, the library was prepared with unique molecular identifiers. One entry per CDR3 protein results from TCRdb running MiXCR on the PCR reads. The sample lists 120,000 or so distinct CDR3 sequences, roughly 23% occurring once. The material was PBMCs, mostly from graft donor cells, obtained 180 days after TCRalphabeta/CD19-depleted stem cell transplant. The receptors here all came from a male patient aged 2-15 years who had a stem cell transplant for chronic granulomatous disease, so the T cells may come from the graft donor.

Of note for this clonotype: This CDR3 fails to terminate in the conserved phenylalanine or tryptophan, so it likely reflects a read error. The gene calls are TRBV7-8 and TRBJ2-1; weak D call: TRBD1 (7 bases). CDR3 size: 13 residues. The V gene's germline CDR1 is SGHVS and CDR2 FQNEAQ. Trimming shortened V by 5 bases and J by 9 bases, and 14 bases separated the two germline ends. This chain's CDR3 is CASSLPGDSEQFL. The CDR3 bases are TGTGCCAGCAGCCTCCCGGGGGACAGTGAGCAGTTCTTG.

This clonotype has ten or more counts. The genes are TRBV18 and TRBJ2-5; D unclear. The CDR3 is 13 amino acids. V was trimmed by 2 bases and J by 3 bases, leaving 7 bases between them. Looked up from germline, CDR1 is KGHSH and CDR2 is LQKENI. CDR3 nucleotides: TGTGCCAGCTCACCAGGGCGGAAAGAGACCCAGTACTTC. Amino acid sequence: CASSPGRKETQYF.

This clonotype was detected ten times or more. The gene calls are TRBV20-1 and TRBJ1-5; D is undetermined. CDR1 is DFQATT, CDR2 SNEGSKA, per germline (reference sequence). CDR3 length equals 12 residues. V lost 3 bases and J 0 bases, leaving 3 bases between the germline ends. The CDR3 DNA reads as TGCAGTGCTAGGAGTAGCAATCAGCCCCAGCATTTT. This encodes CSARSSNQPQHF.

Concerning this clonotype itself: This likely comes from a read error, as the CDR3 has no conserved phenylalanine or tryptophan at its end. The DNA is omitted, as the CDR3 cannot be located on it reliably, and the CDR3 follows TCRdb's listing. The rearrangement uses TRBV7-7 and TRBJ1-4; TRBD1 is taken as the D call from the table, unchecked against the DNA. 9 amino acids form the CDR3, both terminal residues included. The germline gives CDR1 SSHAT, CDR2 FNYEAQ (reference sequence). CDR3 sequence: CASSLRSPD.

The chain links TRBV7-2 to TRBJ2-3, with TRBD2 matching over 9 bases. After removal of 1 base from V and 4 bases from J, the junction contained 3 bases not matched to a gene. Germline lookup yields CDR1 SGHTA and CDR2 FQGNSA. The CDR3 length is 15 residues. The CDR3 bases are TGTGCCAGCAGCTTAGATGGCGGGGGGGCAGATACGCAGTATTTT. Amino acids: CASSLDGGGADTQYF.

The J gene is TRBJ1-5, the V gene TRBV20-1, with no clear D. This CDR3 is 13 amino acids long. V lost 6 bases and J 0 bases, leaving 9 bases between the germline ends. From germline, CDR1 is DFQATT and CDR2 SNEGSKA (reference sequence). The CDR3 region is CSATPNSNQPQHF. The DNA for the CDR3 is TGCAGTGCCACCCCCAATAGCAATCAGCCCCAGCATTTT.

Remarks on this clonotype: A read error may explain this, as a much larger clone is one base away. The chain employs TRBV20-1 and TRBJ2-4; 7 bases agree with TRBD2. The CDR3 contains 15 residues. Germline V gives CDR1 DFQATT, CDR2 SNEGSKA (reference sequence). CDR3 sequence: CSARDLGGMGNSQYF. CDR3 sequence (DNA): TGCAGTGCTAGAGATCTCGGGGGGATGGGTAACAGTCAGTACTTC.

The rearrangement uses TRBV7-6 and TRBJ2-2; 9 nucleotides align to TRBD2. V trimming: 2 bases; J trimming: 6 bases; junction bases outside the gene matches: 7. The CDR3 runs 16 residues. Germline V CDR1 and CDR2: SGHVS, FNYEAQ. CDR3 in DNA: TGTGCCAGCAGCTTAATGACTAGCGGTCTAGCCGGGGAGCTGTTTTTT. The encoded protein is CASSLMTSGLAGELFF.

This clonotype was counted many times. The V gene is TRBV20-1, the J gene TRBJ2-7; TRBD2 agrees at 13 bases. The V segment lost 2 bases and the J segment 7 bases; nucleotides outside the gene matches: 8. The CDR3 has 15 residues. Germline CDR1 is DFQATT and CDR2 is SNEGSKA (reference sequence). The CDR3: CSARPGLAGAGEQYF. DNA of the CDR3: TGCAGTGCTAGACCTGGACTAGCGGGAGCCGGGGAGCAGTACTTC.

This clonotype was seen repeatedly, ten times or more. The chain employs TRBV29-1 and TRBJ2-1; 8 nucleotides align to TRBD2. J lost 4 bases, V lost 6 bases, and 5 bases had no gene match. The CDR3 is 13 residues long. The germline V gene encodes CDR1 SQVTM and CDR2 ANQGSEA. DNA for the CDR3: TGCAGCGTGGGGACTAGAAGATACAATGAGCAGTTCTTC. It encodes CSVGTRRYNEQFF.

This clonotype was detected ten times or more. The gene calls are TRBV7-8 and TRBJ2-7; 7 nucleotides line up with TRBD2. Germline V gene data show CDR1 as SGHVS and CDR2 as FQNEAQ. CDR3 length equals 12 residues. Trimming cost V 5 bases and J 6 bases; bases outside gene matches: 4. The CDR3 is CASSQPGGEQYF. DNA of the CDR3: TGTGCCAGCAGCCAACCGGGGGGCGAGCAGTACTTC.

This clonotype occurred a few times. This chain connects TRBV20-1 to TRBJ1-3; TRBD1 might be the D (5 bases). The CDR3 consists of 16 residues. Germline assignment: CDR1 DFQATT and CDR2 SNEGSKA (reference sequence). V was pared by 0 bases and J by 0 bases, with 12 bases between. CDR3 in amino acids: CSARDNFGGSGNTIYF. In nucleotides, the CDR3 is TGCAGTGCTAGAGATAATTTTGGGGGCTCTGGAAACACCATATATTTT.

CDR3 in amino acids: CAISESPRDTQYF. The CDR3 DNA reads as TGTGCCATCAGTGAGTCGCCTCGAGATACGCAGTATTTT. The chain links TRBV10-3 to TRBJ2-3; D call uncertain. Looked up from germline, CDR1 is ENHRY and CDR2 is SYGVKD. CDR3 length: 13 residues. Trimming shortened V by 0 bases and J by 5 bases, and 6 bases separated the two germline ends.

The V call is TRBV10-3, the J call TRBJ2-7; D is unclear. The CDR3 runs to 13 residues. V lost 3 bases to trimming and J lost 2 bases, with 8 bases between them. Germline V gives CDR1 ENHRY, CDR2 SYGVKD. In DNA form, the CDR3 reads TGTGCCATCAGTGACCCTACCCCCTACGAGCAGTACTTC. Translating gives CAISDPTPYEQYF.